This T cell receptor (beta chain) appears in the sequencing data of a study of cytomegalovirus exposure and HLA in healthy donors. Study observations and caveats: Researchers had no immune exposure information except CMV serostatus available. Some V segments, including TRBV6-2 and TRBV6-3, were excluded as indistinguishable. TCR beta V segments were, for the most part, productive about 90% or about 30% of the time in an earlier analysis.

CDR3 size: 15 residues. Per germline, CDR1 MDHEN and CDR2 SYDVKM. The V and J ends lost 2 bases and 2 bases, in that order; junction bases with no gene match: 6. Amplification used 60 Vbeta primers and 13 Jbeta primers. Profiled with immunoSEQ multiplex PCR; TCRdb holds only in-frame clones, not every one. The table gives around 200,000 clones; the top ten clones make up 0.95% to 1.3% of it. Remarks on this clone: What it recognizes is unknown.

Sequenced sample: PBMCs. The chain combines TRBV28 with TRBJ2-7, with 7 positions matching TRBD2. This TCR was recovered from a girl aged 2-9 years in good health and CMV-seropositive. The CDR3 protein is CASSLDRGLPYEQYF. The CDR3 bases are TGTGCCAGCAGTTTAGATAGGGGACTACCCTACGAGCAGTACTTC.